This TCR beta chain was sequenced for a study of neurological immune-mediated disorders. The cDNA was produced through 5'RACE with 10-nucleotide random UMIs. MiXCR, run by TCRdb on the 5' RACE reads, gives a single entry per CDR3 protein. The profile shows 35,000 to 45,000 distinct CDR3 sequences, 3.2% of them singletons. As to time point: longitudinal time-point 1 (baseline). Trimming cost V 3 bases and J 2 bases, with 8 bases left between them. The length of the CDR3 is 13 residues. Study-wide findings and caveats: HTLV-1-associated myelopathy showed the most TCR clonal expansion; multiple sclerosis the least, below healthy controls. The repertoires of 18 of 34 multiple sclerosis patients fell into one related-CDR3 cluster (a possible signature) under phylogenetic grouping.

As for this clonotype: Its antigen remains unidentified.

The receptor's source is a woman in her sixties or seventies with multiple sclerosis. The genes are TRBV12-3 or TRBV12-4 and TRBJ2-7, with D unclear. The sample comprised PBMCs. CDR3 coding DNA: TGTGCCAGCAGTTTTGCCTCAACCTACGAGCAGTACTTC. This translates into CASSFASTYEQYF.